This T cell receptor (beta chain) stems from a study of T cells in Graves' hyperthyroidism and ophthalmopathy. The CDR3 is made up of 12 amino acids. The germline gives CDR1 ENHRY, CDR2 SYGVKD. V was trimmed by 6 bases and J by 12 bases, leaving 17 bases between them. TCR beta CDR3 region amplification was performed from RNA transcripts. With the HTBI primer set, the TCR CDR3 went through a first round of RT-PCR. In TCRdb, the multiplex PCR reads were re-called with MiXCR into one record per CDR3 protein. There are hundreds of thousands of distinct CDR3 sequences in the sample; around a third occur only once, and around 29% lies in the top ten. A patient was excluded if there was uncontrolled infection, other autoimmune disease, pregnancy or lactation.

This sequence was found in a woman aged 40 to 50 with Graves' hyperthyroidism. What was sequenced was blood. This chain uses TRBV10-3 with TRBJ1-2; possibly TRBD1 for D (5 bases). CDR3: CAISPGGARDTF. The CDR3 region has the DNA TGTGCCATCAGCCCCGGTGGGGCGCGGGACACCTTC.